This T cell receptor beta chain was identified in a study of regulatory and conventional T cells in RAG deficiency (dated 2017 in TCRdb). Some background on the complete study: High-throughput TCR beta sequencing was used to compare the diversity and composition of the Treg, conventional CD4+ and CD8+ T cell repertoires of RAG-deficient patients with those of healthy controls. The full study reports these points: In Omenn syndrome patients, sorted CD25-high CD127-low cells may represent peripherally activated cells rather than bona fide Treg cells. RAG-deficient patients showed markedly lower Shannon entropy and higher Simpson indices than control T-cell subpopulations. Compared with controls, Omenn syndrome and CID/AS patients had approximately 97-fold fewer unique TCR beta sequences in Treg cells, but only roughly 9.3-fold fewer in the other subsets. For some subjects, some T-cell subset analyses were not performed. Shorter CDR3 lengths were found in all patient T-cell subsets, and >85% Treg-Tconv repertoire overlap at nucleotide and amino acid level was observed in Omenn syndrome patients.

The germline V gene (reference sequence) supplies CDR1 LNHDA and CDR2 SQIVND. The CDR3 runs 14 residues from the cysteine to the phenylalanine. The entry retains the CDR3 DNA only, 42 bases that are in frame from base 1. The junction shows trimming of 6 bases on V and 2 bases on J, and the gene matches do not reach 6 bases of it. Receptor amplification or capture employed the immunoSEQ multiplex PCR assay. Genomic DNA from the sorted T-cell subsets was used to amplify rearranged TCR beta chain products, which were then sequenced. On the study's bioinformatics: Shannon entropy and Simpson indices were used to measure how diverse the repertoire of productive TCR beta rearrangements was. To gauge clonal expansion, the frequencies of the 100 most abundant productive TCR beta clonotypes among total reads were added together. The TRB repertoires were evaluated with a self-reactivity index based on amino acid usage at CDR3beta positions 6 and 7. Two-way ANOVA was used for repertoire analyses, while Student t or Mann-Whitney tests were used for flow cytometric analyses. What TCRdb holds here is the immuneACCESS table cut down to in-frame rearrangements. Part of the clones is not present; checked against another copy, under half of the missing clones reflect an unresolved V gene, and the others are unexplained. D and trimming come from the DNA, and the V and J calls and clone size come from that table. This sample has about 9,500 clones in its table, and about 90% of those were observed once. Of the sample, about 1.2% is held by the ten largest clones.

Before genomic DNA extraction, regulatory T cells were purified from blood as CD4+CD25-high CD127-low cells. Several healthy control donors served as the comparison group for repertoire analyses. As concerns this clone: Its antigen target is currently unknown. Within one base of it there is no much larger clone, and no base qualities were kept.

These records were also assigned to another study, of regulatory T cells. Drawing on the second study: The multiplex PCR used 52 forward TRBV primers and 13 reverse TRBJ primers, with assay-based and computational corrections for amplification bias. Restricted unique TRB V-J pairs and skewed V and J gene usage were observed in patient repertoires, most markedly in regulatory T cells. Between CD3G-deficient patients and healthy controls, the study compared T-cell receptor beta repertoires in sorted regulatory T cells, conventional CD4+ T cells and CD8+ T cells. Ficoll density separation was used to isolate peripheral blood mononuclear cells. Rearranged TRB loci were amplified from genomic DNA by multiplex PCR within the immunoSEQ assay. Sequencing of the TRB amplicons was done on an Illumina HiSeq platform. Raw sequences were error-filtered and aligned to reference gene sequences by custom algorithms, then analyzed with the immunoSEQ online tools. Frequencies of productive and nonproductive TRB rearrangements were evaluated among both unique and total sequences. Groups were compared by t tests, Mann-Whitney tests or two-way ANOVA performed in Prism software.

The sequenced sample was Tregs sorted from blood. This chain joins TRBV19 to TRBJ1-2; 7 junctional bases match TRBD1. The receptor's source is a human donor in good health. The CDR3: CASRKQGSNYGYTF. The nucleotide sequence reads TGTGCCAGTAGGAAACAGGGGTCGAACTATGGCTACACCTTC. Outside the CDR3, residues come from the reference TRBV19 and TRBJ1-2 proteins, so the full variable domain is: DGGITQSPKYLFRKEGQNVTLSCEQNLNHDAMYWYRQDPGQGLRLIYYSQIVNDFQKGDIAEGYSVSREKKESFPLTVTSAQKNPTAFYLCASRKQGSNYGYTFGSGTRLTVV.